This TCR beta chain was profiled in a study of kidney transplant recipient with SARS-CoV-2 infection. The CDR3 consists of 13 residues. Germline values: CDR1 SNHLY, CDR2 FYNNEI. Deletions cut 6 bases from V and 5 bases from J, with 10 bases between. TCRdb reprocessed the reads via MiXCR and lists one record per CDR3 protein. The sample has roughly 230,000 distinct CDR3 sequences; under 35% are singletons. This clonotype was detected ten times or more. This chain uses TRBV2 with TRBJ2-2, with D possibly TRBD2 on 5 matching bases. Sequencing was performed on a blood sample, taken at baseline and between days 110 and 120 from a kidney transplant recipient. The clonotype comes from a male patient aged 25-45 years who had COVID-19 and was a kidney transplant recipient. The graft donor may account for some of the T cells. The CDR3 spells CASRRTGTGELFF. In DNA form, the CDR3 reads TGTGCCAGCAGAAGGACGGGGACCGGGGAGCTGTTTTTT.